The next 16 T cell receptor beta chains were all read from a single sample in a study of lymphopenia after photon versus proton radiotherapy. Sequencing was performed with immunoSEQ multiplex PCR; in TCRdb, only in-frame clones are kept and a portion is missing. The sample shows some 170,000 clones, 75% to 90% of them seen only once. The sample here was peripheral blood, taken from a patient treated with photon-based radiotherapy. The source is a man in his fifties or sixties with gastric cancer.

This sequence joins TRBV29-1 and TRBJ2-4, with D possibly matching TRBD1 (5 bases). Germline CDR1 SQVTM, CDR2 ANQGSEA. With 0 bases removed from V and 3 bases from J, the gap between germline ends came to 15 bases. The CDR3 is 16 amino acids. The CDR3 DNA reads as TGCAGCGTTGAAGAGGTAGTAGGGGTGGGCAAAAACATTCAGTACTTC. Translated: CSVEEVVGVGKNIQYF.

This chain joins TRBV28 and TRBJ2-2, with a tentative D call TRBD1 (6 bases). V shed 5 bases and J shed 2 bases, with 12 bases lying between them. The CDR3 contains 15 residues. The germline CDR1 and CDR2 sequences are MDHEN and SYDVKM. CDR3 loop: CASSPRTVNTGELFF. CDR3 sequence (DNA): TGTGCCAGCAGTCCGAGGACAGTAAACACCGGGGAGCTGTTTTTT.

The J gene is TRBJ2-7, the V gene TRBV7-2; D call uncertain. This CDR3 region has 12 residues. The germline CDR1 and CDR2 sequences are SGHTA and FQGNSA. Trimming left V 5 bases short and J 3 bases short, with 8 bases between. Here the CDR3 reads CASSIDDYEQYF. CDR3 nucleotide sequence: TGTGCCAGCAGCATAGACGACTACGAGCAGTACTTC.

This clone has only a few counts. CDR3 nucleotides: TGTGCCAGCAGTCCCGTGAAGGGGGCGAAGGTTGAGTTTGGCTACACCTTC. This gives the protein CASSPVKGAKVEFGYTF. This chain uses TRBV28 with TRBJ1-2; 7 nucleotides match TRBD1. Germline V gene lookup returns CDR1 MDHEN and CDR2 SYDVKM. J was trimmed by 7 bases and V by 5 bases; bases with no gene match: 19. There are 17 residues in the CDR3.

In this sample, this clone turned up once. J is TRBJ2-1 and V is TRBV29-1, with D possibly matching TRBD2 (6 bases). Trimming stripped 2 bases from V and 9 bases from J, with 23 bases between. The CDR3 covers 16 residues. Germline lookup yields CDR1 SQVTM and CDR2 ANQGSEA. The CDR3 sequence is CSVEYHFSLVGGEQFF. In DNA, the CDR3 is TGCAGCGTTGAATATCATTTTAGCTTGGTGGGGGGTGAGCAGTTCTTC.

In this sample, this clone turned up once. V usage is TRBV27 and J usage is TRBJ1-5; 10 bases align to TRBD1. In germline, CDR1 is MNHEY, CDR2 SMNVEV (reference sequence). The junction had 3 bases not matched to a gene; V was cut back by 6 bases and J by 1 base. The CDR3 totals 15 residues. CDR3 residues: CASRGTGVSNQPQHF. The CDR3 DNA follows: TGTGCCAGCAGGGGGACAGGGGTAAGCAATCAGCCCCAGCATTTT.

The gene calls are TRBV6-6 and TRBJ1-2; maybe TRBD1 (5 bases). The CDR3 is 13 amino acids. The germline V gene has CDR1 MNHNY and CDR2 SVGAGI (reference sequence). Trimming cost V 7 bases and J 4 bases, with 13 bases left between them. This CDR3 is CASTLSGGYGYTF. In DNA, the CDR3 is TGTGCCAGCACCCTATCTGGGGGCTATGGCTACACCTTC.

The rearrangement joins TRBV15 to TRBJ2-7; possible D gene TRBD1, 5 bases. Germline V gene lookup returns CDR1 LNHNV and CDR2 YYDKDF (reference sequence). This CDR3 contains 14 residues. Trimming shortened V by 2 bases and J by 5 bases, and 13 bases separated the two germline ends. CDR3 in amino acids: CATSRIRDFDEQYF. The CDR3 nucleotides read TGTGCCACCAGCAGAATCAGGGATTTCGACGAGCAGTACTTC.

The CDR3 loop reads CASSFGDTQYF. The CDR3 nucleotides read TGCGCCAGCAGCTTCGGCGATACGCAGTATTTT. The V gene is TRBV5-1, the J gene TRBJ2-3; D unresolved. This CDR3 is 11 amino acids long. V lost 2 bases and J lost 6, with 4 bases in between. Per germline, CDR1 SGHRS and CDR2 YFSETQ.

V and J are TRBV6-6 and TRBJ1-1; D unresolved. This CDR3 contains 16 residues. V shed 2 bases and J shed 4 bases, with 17 bases lying between them. Germline values: CDR1 MNHNY, CDR2 SVGAGI (reference sequence). This chain's CDR3 is CASSYARGREGTEAFF. As DNA, the CDR3 is TGTGCCAGCAGTTACGCCCGAGGGAGGGAGGGCACTGAAGCTTTCTTT.

This chain connects TRBV13 to TRBJ1-2; no clear D gene. V gave up 5 bases and J gave up 0 bases, with 16 bases separating them. Germline V gives CDR1 PRHDT, CDR2 FYEKMQ (reference sequence). CDR3 length: 16 amino acids. Here the CDR3 reads CASSTVRRVTNYGYTF. Here the CDR3 DNA reads TGTGCCAGCAGCACTGTACGGCGTGTAACTAACTATGGCTACACCTTC.

This rearrangement joins TRBV2 to TRBJ2-7; TRBD2 matches 13 bases. V trimming: 3 bases; J trimming: 0 bases; junction bases outside the gene matches: 5. The CDR3 totals 17 residues. The V gene's germline CDR1 is SNHLY and CDR2 FYNNEI. The CDR3 here is CASSDRTSGSTSYEQYF. CDR3 coding DNA: TGTGCCAGCAGTGATCGGACTAGCGGGAGTACCTCCTACGAGCAGTACTTC.

The chain is built from TRBV30 and TRBJ1-5, with D perhaps TRBD1 (5 bases). V lost 2 bases, J lost 6 bases, and 17 bases lay in between. CDR1 and CDR2 from the germline V gene are GTSNPN and SVGIG (reference sequence). CDR3 length: 15 residues. The chain's CDR3 is CAWSTRDLVGQPQHF. The CDR3 nucleotides read TGTGCCTGGAGTACCCGGGACCTTGTCGGTCAGCCCCAGCATTTT.

This chain links TRBV18 with TRBJ2-1; 9 bases agree with TRBD2. Germline lookup yields CDR1 KGHSH and CDR2 LQKENI. The junction had 8 bases not matched to a gene; V was cut back by 4 bases and J by 4 bases. The CDR3 contains 16 residues. The CDR3, as DNA: TGTGCCAGCTCACTACCCTTAGCGGGAGCTTACAATGAGCAGTTCTTC. Its protein is CASSLPLAGAYNEQFF. The variable domain in full, completed from reference TRBV18 and TRBJ2-1, reads NAGVMQNPRHLVRRRGQEARLRCSPMKGHSHVYWYRQLPEEGLKFMVYLQKENIIDESGMPKERFSAEFPKEGPSILRIQQVVRGDSAAYFCASSLPLAGAYNEQFFGPGTRLTVL.

The chain has TRBV21-1 and TRBJ2-7; TRBD2, as called in the table, went unchecked against the DNA. TRBV21-1 is given as a pseudogene. This CDR3 comprises 15 residues. The CDR3 region is CARSLFRGAWDEQYF. DNA for the CDR3: TGTGCCAGGAGCCTATTCCGGGGAGCCTGGGACGAGCAGTACTTC.

The DNA of the CDR3 is TGTGCCAGCAGCTTAAGTGATACGCAGTATTTT. It specifies CASSLSDTQYF. V is TRBV5-4 and J is TRBJ2-3; D uncertain. The CDR3 spans 11 residues. V was cut by 2 bases and J by 6 bases, with 4 bases left in between. The germline V gene has CDR1 SGHNT and CDR2 YYREEE (reference sequence).